This TCR beta chain was recovered during a study of shared clonotypes between healthy human individuals (TCRdb year 2020). For the study in its entirety: Two women and three men aged 18 to 49 years were included in the cohort. Per donor, three plates each were used for CD4 naive and CD4 memory, two for CD8 naive, and one for CD8 memory. To estimate repertoire size and how much clonotypes are shared between individuals, the study performed deep sequencing of blood TCR repertoires from roughly five healthy adults. Libraries were prepared and TCR repertoires were sequenced by different laboratories using diverse techniques, in order to increase sequencing depth and limit assay-specific biases. Between about 0.9 and 8.9 billion PBMCs per donor were obtained by leukapheresis. The research as a whole found: Pairwise subsampling indicated that sequencing depth was expected to affect the degree of clonotype sharing among donors. Sharing across a few donors was observed for about 4.8% of naive CD4, 3% to 3.5% of naive CD8, over 2% of memory CD4, and around 0.42% of memory CD8 clonotypes. Compared with non-shared clonotypes, the clonotypes found in all four sorted-subset donors had higher generation probabilities. Only blood was sampled, and tissue TCR repertoires likely differ from those in blood. Rarefaction of sorted-subset datasets indicated incomplete sequencing despite the large sequencing depth. Naive subsets generally had larger estimated clonotype richness than memory subsets did. The genetic and exposure-history diversity represented was limited by the small number of donors.

Comments on this clone: Its antigen remains unidentified. Base qualities are not at hand, and no much larger clone is one base apart.

Using the deep immunoSEQ assay, multiplex PCR amplified TCR CDR3 regions from genomic DNA. Extracted genomic DNA from each cell subset was distributed evenly across all wells of several immunoSEQ 96-well plates, and each plate was treated as a replicate. For sorted subsets, each replicate PCR was loaded with 150 to 250 ng genomic DNA, equivalent to approximately 27,000 T cell genomes. The purified libraries were quantified using a Qubit 3.0 fluorometer, sized with a Bioanalyzer 2100, and then quantified again using the KAPA Library Quantification kit. Every immunoSEQ 96-well plate was sequenced on a separate single-read 150-cycle Illumina NextSeq 550 flow cell. In the original analysis: Because the immunoSEQ output included only junctional sequences and no quality scores, the filtering could not be the same as the filtering used for full-length reads. To assign V/J genes and CDR3, sequences were annotated using PyIR, a Python wrapper for IgBLAST v1.9, with IMGT germline references. Reads were removed for weak V/J assignments (E-value above 1e-6), missing CDR3, stop codons, out-of-frame junctions, or ambiguous translated residues. V3J clonotypes were defined as sequences sharing the same inferred V gene, J gene, and CDR3 amino acid sequence. The percentage overlap between two repertoires was calculated by dividing the number of shared unique clonotypes by the size of the smaller repertoire. Richness of each repertoire was evaluated using RTK rarefaction, the Chao1 estimator, and Recon v2.1 estimates of unobserved clonotypes. OLGA was used to compute generation probabilities for all TCRbeta clonotypes that the gDNA method yielded from four donors. The source is immuneACCESS, and TCRdb retained only in-frame sequences with V and J called. Part of the clones is not carried over; for the studies checked, unresolved V genes explain less than half of this, and the remainder is unexplained. D and trimming were read from the DNA, whereas the V and J calls and clone size are those reported in that table. A total of about 600,000 clones appear in this sample, around 97% of them only once. Around 0.058% of the sample comes from the top ten.

Compared with germline, V lacks 1 base and J lacks 9 bases; bases without a gene match: 8. Reading from cysteine to phenylalanine, the CDR3 counts 16 amino acids. Of all the DNA, just the CDR3 is kept, 48 bases in frame from base 1. The germline V gene encodes CDR1 SEHNR and CDR2 FQNEAQ (reference sequence). The donors were healthy, HIV-negative adults with no recently reported acute infections or vaccinations. Every donor was a Caucasian adult living in Nashville, Tennessee, USA. Magnetic negative selection was used to enrich CD4+ T cells, after which naive cells were positively selected on CD45RA and the negative fraction became the memory subset. Blood was collected by leukapheresis, and PBMCs were isolated by Ficoll-Histopaque density gradient centrifugation and then cryopreserved in liquid nitrogen vapor phase. Analytical flow cytometry was used to check the purity and quantity of each magnetically sorted T cell population. Genomic DNA was isolated from each sorted fraction and quantified by UV absorbance on a Nanodrop 2000c.

The sample was naive CD4+ T cells sorted from blood. The meaning of the sample's cell subset or site label: CD45RA+ positively selected. The sequence came from a woman younger than 45 in good health. The sequence links TRBV7-9 to TRBJ2-1, with 11 junctional bases fitting TRBD2. The bases read TGTGCCAGCAGCTTAGGGCTAGCGGGAGGTTTGGGTGAGCAGTTCTTC. It translates as CASSLGLAGGLGEQFF.